These 31 T cell receptor beta chains originate from one sample sequenced in a study of blood T cell repertoires in COVID-19. The method was immunoSEQ multiplex PCR; TCRdb's version includes in-frame clones alone and lacks a portion of them. The table records some 170,000 clones, over 70% of them present only once. Sequencing was done on a sample of peripheral blood. Receptor source: a middle-aged woman with COVID-19, enrolled during active disease.

The rearrangement links TRBV5-1 to TRBJ2-1; 11 bases align to TRBD2. The CDR3 has 15 residues. J was trimmed by 8 bases and V by 1 base; bases with no gene match: 5. In germline, CDR1 is SGHRS, CDR2 YFSETQ. Here the CDR3 DNA reads TGCGCCAGCAGCTTGCCTAGCGGGAGGCCGGATGAGCAGTTCTTC. Its protein is CASSLPSGRPDEQFF.

The rearrangement links TRBV18 to TRBJ1-2; a possible D gene is TRBD1 (5 bases). The V gene's germline CDR1 is KGHSH and CDR2 LQKENI. The CDR3 sequence is 13 residues long. Trimming removed 4 bases at V and 4 bases at J, with 10 bases between. The CDR3 here is CASSRDWGYGYTF. The CDR3, as DNA: TGTGCCAGCTCACGGGACTGGGGCTATGGCTACACCTTC.

The chain is built from TRBV29-1 and TRBJ1-2; 7 nucleotides line up with TRBD1. The CDR3 consists of 14 residues. Germline CDR1 SQVTM, CDR2 ANQGSEA. V lost 0 bases and J lost 4; bases outside the gene matches: 5. CDR3: CSVEEGDRVYGYTF. The CDR3 nucleotides read TGCAGCGTTGAAGAAGGCGACAGGGTCTATGGCTACACCTTC.

CDR3 amino acids: CASSLGGGPEETQYF. Here the CDR3 DNA reads TGTGCCAGCAGCTTAGGGGGGGGGCCCGAAGAGACCCAGTACTTC. The chain joins TRBV7-7 to TRBJ2-5; tentatively, D is TRBD2 (7 bases). The CDR3 length is 15 residues. V lost 1 base, J lost 3 bases, and 12 bases lay in between. Germline CDR1 reads SSHAT; CDR2 reads FNYEAQ (reference sequence).

The genes are TRBV14 and TRBJ1-3; no reliable D call. Germline V lookup: CDR1 SGHDN, CDR2 FVKESK. With 4 bases removed from V and 0 bases from J, the gap between germline ends came to 4 bases. The CDR3 contains 13 residues. This CDR3 is CASSRHSGNTIYF. DNA for the CDR3: TGTGCCAGCAGCCGACACTCTGGAAACACCATATATTTT. Looking up the rest from reference TRBV14 and TRBJ1-3 gives the full variable domain: EAGVTQFPSHSVIEKGQTVTLRCDPISGHDNLYWYRRVMGKEIKFLLHFVKESKQDESGMPNNRFLAERTGGTYSTLKVQPAELEDSGVYFCASSRHSGNTIYFGEGSWLTVV.

J is TRBJ1-1 and V is TRBV12-5; 7 bases are shared with TRBD1. CDR3 length equals 14 residues. V shed 3 bases and J 9 bases; nucleotides not matched to a gene: 10. Germline lookup yields CDR1 LGHNT and CDR2 FRNRAP. The CDR3 coding sequence is TGTGCTAGTGGTTTCCAAGGGGGACAGCTGCAAGCTTTCTTT. Translated, it gives CASGFQGGQLQAFF.

This clone has a single count. The chain combines TRBV3-1 (or the pseudogene TRBV3-2) with TRBJ2-1, with D possibly TRBD2 on 7 matching bases. The V gene's germline CDR1 is LGHDT and CDR2 YNNKEL (reference sequence). V lost 5 bases, J lost 8 bases, and 10 bases lay in between. The CDR3 contains 12 residues. CDR3 bases: TGTGCCAGCAGCGGGGAGGGGGATGAGCAGTTCTTC. This gives the protein CASSGEGDEQFF.

The CDR3 DNA sequence: TGTGCCACCAGCAGACCACAGGGGGCAGGTGAGCAGTTCTTC. This sequence encodes CATSRPQGAGEQFF. The chain uses TRBV24-1 and TRBJ2-1; 9 bases map to TRBD1. J gave up 9 bases and V 7 bases, and 9 bases lay outside the gene matches. The CDR3 consists of 14 residues. The V gene's germline CDR1 is KGHDR and CDR2 SFDVKD.

This rearrangement joins TRBV5-1 to TRBJ2-7; D gene ambiguous. V was pared by 6 bases and J by 6 bases, with 10 bases between. The CDR3 covers 11 residues. Germline CDR1 SGHRS, CDR2 YFSETQ. CDR3 residues: CASNAAGEQYF. CDR3 bases: TGCGCCAGCAATGCGGCTGGCGAGCAGTACTTC.

This chain connects TRBV19 to TRBJ1-4; 8 nucleotides match TRBD1. The germline V gene has CDR1 LNHDA and CDR2 SQIVND (reference sequence). The CDR3 loop spans 15 amino acids. V was pared by 5 bases and J by 4 bases, with 6 bases of the junction left unmatched. CDR3 sequence reads: CASSGGQGDNEKLFF. CDR3 coding DNA: TGTGCCAGTAGTGGAGGACAGGGTGATAATGAAAAACTGTTTTTT.

V gene TRBV11-2 combines with J gene TRBJ2-3; unclear D gene. V lost 2 bases and J 4 bases, leaving 10 bases between the germline ends. In germline, CDR1 is SGHAT, CDR2 FQNNGV. This CDR3 has 14 residues. The CDR3 protein is CASSLSRSADTQYF. Here the CDR3 DNA reads TGTGCCAGCAGCTTATCGAGATCCGCAGATACGCAGTATTTT.

The chain is built from TRBV19 and TRBJ2-1, with TRBD1 as a possible D gene (5 bases). CDR1 is LNHDA and CDR2 is SQIVND in the germline V gene (reference sequence). CDR3 length: 12 amino acids. Trimming removed 7 bases from V and 6 bases from J, with 10 bases in between. CDR3 loop: CASKRGLNEQFF. The CDR3 DNA follows: TGTGCCAGTAAAAGGGGCCTCAATGAGCAGTTCTTC.

The table lists this clone with a few counts. J is TRBJ2-5 and V is TRBV5-6; 9 bases are a match to TRBD2. This CDR3 contains 13 residues. Germline V gene sequence: CDR1 SGHDT, CDR2 YYEEEE. V was pared by 5 bases and J by 4 bases, with 3 bases of the junction left unmatched. The CDR3, as DNA: TGTGCCAGCAGTCGGACTAGCGCAGAGACCCAGTACTTC. This codes for CASSRTSAETQYF. The whole variable domain, remainder taken from reference TRBV5-6 and TRBJ2-5, is DAGVTQSPTHLIKTRGQQVTLRCSPKSGHDTVSWYQQALGQGPQFIFQYYEEEERQRGNFPDRFSGHQFPNYSSELNVNALLLGDSALYLCASSRTSAETQYFGPGTRLLVL.

This sequence joins TRBV2 and TRBJ2-5, with TRBD1 matching over 7 bases. The CDR3 is 14 amino acids. The ends lost 2 bases at V and 5 bases at J; junction bases unmatched: 5. Germline V gives CDR1 SNHLY, CDR2 FYNNEI. CDR3 bases: TGTGCCAGCAGTGAACCTGACAGGGCGGAGACCCAGTACTTC. This encodes CASSEPDRAETQYF. The variable domain in full, with the rest retrieved from reference TRBV2 and TRBJ2-5, is EPEVTQTPSHQVTQMGQEVILRCVPISNHLYFYWYRQILGQKVEFLVSFYNNEISEKSEIFDDQFSVERPDGSNFTLKIRSTKLEDSAMYFCASSEPDRAETQYFGPGTRLLVL.

This clone appeared a single time. The chain links TRBV6-5 to TRBJ1-2; D remains ambiguous. CDR3 size: 13 residues. Trimming left V 8 bases short and J 4 bases short, with 14 bases between. CDR1 is MNHEY and CDR2 is SVGAGI in the germline V gene. CDR3 amino acids: CASSVSEVYGYTF. The CDR3 DNA reads TGTGCCAGCTCCGTCAGCGAAGTCTATGGCTACACCTTC.

The CDR3 region is CASSGGWTGYFYGELFF. As DNA, the CDR3 is TGTGCCAGCAGTGGAGGGTGGACAGGGTACTTTTACGGGGAGCTGTTTTTT. The chain joins TRBV6-1 to TRBJ2-2; 8 bases are shared with TRBD1. With V trimmed by 4 bases and J by 7 bases, 14 bases remained unmatched. The CDR3 has 17 residues. Germline V CDR1 and CDR2: MNHNS, SASEGT.

The genes are TRBV6-6 and TRBJ2-6; a possible D gene is TRBD2 (5 bases). V lost 3 bases, J lost 2 bases, and 8 bases lay in between. CDR3 length equals 15 residues. The germline gives CDR1 MNHNY, CDR2 SVGAGI (reference sequence). The CDR3 coding sequence is TGTGCCAGCAGTTATGAGGGCGCTGGGGCCAACGTCCTGACTTTC. Amino acids: CASSYEGAGANVLTF.

The chain employs TRBV28 and TRBJ2-3, with a tentative D call TRBD2 (6 bases). The V gene lost 11 bases and the J gene lost 4 bases, with 13 bases spanning the gap. CDR1 MDHEN and CDR2 SYDVKM come from the germline V gene. The CDR3 runs to 12 residues. In DNA form, the CDR3 reads TGTGCCGGCCAGGGCGGGGCAGATACGCAGTATTTT. Translated, it gives CAGQGGADTQYF.

The chain links TRBV4-1 to TRBJ1-1, with 9 bases fitting TRBD1. J lost 10 bases, V lost 4 bases, and 7 bases had no gene match. The germline gives CDR1 MGHRA, CDR2 YSYEKL. The CDR3 is 13 residues long. In nucleotides, the CDR3 is TGCGCCAGCAGCCTAGGACAGGGGATTGCAGCTTTCTTT. Protein product: CASSLGQGIAAFF.

The CDR3 DNA follows: TGTGCCAGCGGCCAAGGACAGGGGGCGCGGCCAGATACGCAGTATTTT. It yields the protein CASGQGQGARPDTQYF. V usage is TRBV5-4 and J usage is TRBJ2-3, with 11 bases identical to TRBD1. Germline V gives CDR1 SGHNT, CDR2 YYREEE (reference sequence). Germline trimming cut 7 bases from V and 4 bases from J; bases unmatched to any gene: 11. The CDR3 length is 16 residues. Full variable domain (remainder filled in from reference TRBV5-4 and TRBJ2-3): ETGVTQSPTHLIKTRGQQVTLRCSSQSGHNTVSWYQQALGQGPQFIFQYYREEENGRGNFPPRFSGLQFPNYSSELNVNALELDDSALYLCASGQGQGARPDTQYFGPGTRLTVL.

V and J are TRBV5-1 and TRBJ1-2, with TRBD1 identical over 9 bases. Trimming took 6 bases from V and 7 from J; bases not matched to a gene: 10. Germline CDR1 SGHRS, CDR2 YFSETQ. This CDR3 contains 14 residues. The CDR3 loop reads CASTPGQGVAGYTF. The CDR3 DNA reads TGCGCCAGCACCCCGGGACAGGGTGTTGCTGGCTACACCTTC.

With respect to this clone: A junction end diverges from the germline sequence, so it may reflect a read error. This chain connects TRBV3-1 (or the pseudogene TRBV3-2) to TRBJ1-2, with TRBD1 identical over 10 bases. Per germline, CDR1 LGHDT and CDR2 YNNKEL (reference sequence). The CDR3 length is 14 residues. This CDR3 reads CASTQSTGGNGYTF. For the CDR3, the DNA is TGTGCCAGCACCCAATCGACAGGGGGCAATGGCTACACCTTC.

J is TRBJ2-3 and V is TRBV24-1; the match to TRBD1 covers 8 bases. The CDR3 has 17 residues. Trimming took 1 base from V and 7 from J; bases not matched to a gene: 12. Per germline, CDR1 KGHDR and CDR2 SFDVKD. CDR3 sequence: CATSDLRQGARLYTQYF. CDR3 in DNA: TGTGCCACCAGTGATTTAAGGCAGGGGGCGCGGCTGTATACGCAGTATTTT.

This clone was counted only a few times. The rearrangement links TRBV19 to TRBJ1-4; weak D call: TRBD1 (6 bases). Germline lookup yields CDR1 LNHDA and CDR2 SQIVND (reference sequence). The CDR3 has 16 amino acids. V was cut by 1 base and J by 4 bases, with 13 bases left in between. CDR3 in DNA: TGTGCCAGTAGTATAGCGGCAGCCAGGGGTAATGAAAAACTGTTTTTT. Translated, it gives CASSIAAARGNEKLFF.

In its sample, this clone was seen a few times. The rearrangement joins TRBV28 to TRBJ2-7; weak D call: TRBD1 (5 bases). Trimming stripped 6 bases from V and 7 bases from J, with 19 bases between. The CDR3 has 14 amino acids. CDR1 is MDHEN, CDR2 SYDVKM, per germline. As DNA, the CDR3 is TGTGCCAGCAGACGGAAAATCAGGGTCGAGGAGCAGTACTTC. Its translation is CASRRKIRVEEQYF. The full variable domain, with the rest looked up from reference TRBV28 and TRBJ2-7, is DVKVTQSSRYLVKRTGEKVFLECVQDMDHENMFWYRQDPGLGLRLIYFSYDVKMKEKGDIPEGYSVSREKKERFSLILESASTNQTSMYLCASRRKIRVEEQYFGPGTRLTVT.

In this sample, this clone turned up once. The chain carries TRBV11-2 and TRBJ2-1, with 7 positions matching TRBD2. The V gene's germline CDR1 is SGHAT and CDR2 FQNNGV. The CDR3 totals 16 residues. V lost 2 bases to trimming and J lost 3 bases; unmatched junction nucleotides: 7. This CDR3 is CASSLSAGDLYNEQFF. CDR3 sequence (DNA): TGTGCCAGCAGCTTAAGTGCGGGAGACCTCTACAATGAGCAGTTCTTC.

The V gene is TRBV19, the J gene TRBJ1-2; TRBD1 is a possible D gene (5 bases). In germline, CDR1 is LNHDA, CDR2 SQIVND (reference sequence). The CDR3 extends over 16 amino acids. The V gene lost 0 bases and the J gene lost 2 bases, with 13 bases spanning the gap. CDR3 bases: TGTGCCAGTAGTATAGATCGGCGGGGCGCAAACTATGGCTACACCTTC. Translation gives CASSIDRRGANYGYTF.

The genes are TRBV6-1 and TRBJ1-2, with no clear D. Trimming stripped 2 bases from V and 7 bases from J, with 14 bases between. Per the germline V gene, CDR1 is MNHNS and CDR2 is SASEGT. The CDR3 contains 14 residues. The CDR3 loop is CASSEKGRSGGYTF. The CDR3 coding sequence is TGTGCCAGCAGTGAAAAAGGTAGGAGCGGTGGCTACACCTTC.

The J gene is TRBJ2-5, the V gene TRBV5-5, with 8 bases that match TRBD1. CDR3 length: 14 residues. Germline CDR1 is SGHKS and CDR2 is YYEKEE (reference sequence). After removal of 3 bases from V and 2 bases from J, the junction contained 3 bases not matched to a gene. CDR3 sequence (DNA): TGTGCCAGCAGCTCTAGGACAGGGCAAGAGACCCAGTACTTC. Translated, it gives CASSSRTGQETQYF.

This clone was found once. The gene calls are TRBV19 and TRBJ1-6, with 10 bases matching TRBD1. Germline-derived CDR1 and CDR2 are LNHDA and SQIVND (reference sequence). J lost 7 bases, V lost 5 bases, and 5 bases had no gene match. The CDR3 is made up of 15 amino acids. CDR3 nucleotide sequence: TGTGCCAGTAGTCCTCCGGGACAGGGGAATTCACCCCTCCACTTT. It yields the protein CASSPPGQGNSPLHF.

This clone was observed a single time. This chain joins TRBV19 and TRBJ2-5; 7 bases align to TRBD2. Trimming cost V 5 bases and J 4 bases; bases outside gene matches: 10. This CDR3 is 15 amino acids long. Per germline, CDR1 LNHDA and CDR2 SQIVND (reference sequence). Here the CDR3 DNA reads TGTGCCAGTAGTTCCCGGACTAGTCGGGGAGAGACCCAGTACTTC. It is translated as CASSSRTSRGETQYF.